The 10 T cell receptor beta chains presented below share a single source sample, sequenced in a study of CD8+CD57+ T cells in acquired aplastic anemia. CDR3 and TCR beta VDJ profiling relied on genomic DNA as the template. TCRdb used MiXCR to reprocess the reads, holding one entry per CDR3 protein. The sample has around 170,000 distinct CDR3 sequences, around 47% seen once. Patients selected for sequencing had displayed CD8+CD57+ cell expansion by flow cytometry. The specimen was sorted CD4+, CD8+, or CD8+CD57+ T cells (not recorded which) from PBMCs. The source of these receptors is a human donor with aplastic anemia.

The rearrangement links TRBV7-2 to TRBJ1-2, with a possible D match to TRBD1 (6 bases). The CDR3 has 13 residues. Trimming took off 5 bases at V and 4 bases at J, with 11 bases between the two ends. The germline CDR1 and CDR2 sequences are SGHTA and FQGNSA. CDR3 amino acids: CASSKRQVYGYTF. CDR3 coding DNA: TGTGCCAGCAGCAAAAGACAGGTCTATGGCTACACCTTC.

The chain joins TRBV10-3 to TRBJ1-1; TRBD1 matches 9 bases. This CDR3 has 16 amino acids. With V trimmed by 6 bases and J by 4 bases, 12 bases remained unmatched. Germline loops: CDR1 ENHRY, CDR2 SYGVKD. CDR3 amino acids: CAISPGTGRSGTEAFF. The CDR3 DNA follows: TGTGCCATCAGCCCCGGGACAGGGCGTAGTGGCACTGAAGCTTTCTTT.

This clonotype has at least ten counts. The gene calls are TRBV19 and TRBJ1-5; TRBD1 aligns across 7 bases. Germline V lookup: CDR1 LNHDA, CDR2 SQIVND (reference sequence). The CDR3 has 14 amino acids. V gave up 5 bases and J gave up 9 bases; unmatched junction bases: 10. The CDR3 protein is CASSSDRTRGPQHF. CDR3 DNA sequence: TGTGCCAGTAGTTCGGACAGGACCCGAGGGCCCCAGCATTTT.

This clonotype was observed a few times. The V gene is TRBV12-3 or TRBV12-4, the J gene TRBJ1-1; 8 bases map to TRBD1. This CDR3 comprises 17 residues. The V gene end was trimmed by 0 bases and the J gene end by 0 bases; junction bases not matched to a gene: 6. The CDR3 here is CASSLARGRAVNTEAFF. Here the CDR3 DNA reads TGTGCCAGCAGTTTAGCCAGGGGGCGCGCCGTGAACACTGAAGCTTTCTTT.

The J gene is TRBJ2-5, the V gene TRBV24-1, with 7 bases aligning to TRBD1. The J segment lost 5 bases and the V segment lost 4 bases, leaving 6 bases of the junction unmatched. From germline, CDR1 is KGHDR and CDR2 SFDVKD. The CDR3 has 14 amino acids. The CDR3 bases are TGTGCCACCAGTGAGCCGACAGGGTCCGAGACCCAGTACTTC. It encodes CATSEPTGSETQYF.

The chain couples TRBV19 to TRBJ1-2, with unresolved D. The CDR3 runs 14 residues. V dropped 7 bases and J dropped 0 bases, with 12 bases sitting between them. Looked up from germline, CDR1 is LNHDA and CDR2 is SQIVND (reference sequence). The CDR3 DNA reads as TGTGCCAGTAATGATCCGGACCCTAACTATGGCTACACCTTC. Protein sequence: CASNDPDPNYGYTF.

The V gene is TRBV20-1, the J gene TRBJ2-7, with D perhaps matching TRBD1 (5 bases). This CDR3 region has 12 residues. The germline CDR1 and CDR2 sequences are DFQATT and SNEGSKA (reference sequence). The V and J ends lost 3 bases and 3 bases respectively, with 9 bases between them. The CDR3 loop reads CSASTDSYEQYF. CDR3 bases: TGCAGTGCTAGTACCGACAGCTACGAGCAGTACTTC.

The chain recombines TRBV24-1 with TRBJ2-7, with D possibly TRBD1 on 6 matching bases. Germline assignment: CDR1 KGHDR and CDR2 SFDVKD. Trimming stripped 6 bases from V and 3 bases from J, with 11 bases between. CDR3 length equals 13 residues. The CDR3 reads CATSWTAIYEQYF. CDR3 DNA: TGTGCCACCAGTTGGACAGCGATCTACGAGCAGTACTTC.

The J gene is TRBJ1-6, the V gene TRBV2; TRBD1 agrees at 11 bases. The CDR3 runs 14 residues. The V segment lost 7 bases and the J segment 7 bases; nucleotides outside the gene matches: 3. Germline CDR1 is SNHLY and CDR2 is FYNNEI. For the CDR3, the DNA is TGTGCCAGCAAGGACAGGGGGCAGAATTCACCCCTCCACTTT. Encoded protein: CASKDRGQNSPLHF.

J is TRBJ2-5 and V is TRBV24-1; 7 bases are shared with TRBD1. Germline CDR1 and CDR2: KGHDR and SFDVKD. Trimming cost V 4 bases and J 1 base; bases outside gene matches: 5. This CDR3 has 15 residues. The CDR3 here is CATSDQDRVQETQYF. CDR3 sequence (DNA): TGTGCCACCAGTGACCAAGACAGGGTCCAAGAGACCCAGTACTTC.